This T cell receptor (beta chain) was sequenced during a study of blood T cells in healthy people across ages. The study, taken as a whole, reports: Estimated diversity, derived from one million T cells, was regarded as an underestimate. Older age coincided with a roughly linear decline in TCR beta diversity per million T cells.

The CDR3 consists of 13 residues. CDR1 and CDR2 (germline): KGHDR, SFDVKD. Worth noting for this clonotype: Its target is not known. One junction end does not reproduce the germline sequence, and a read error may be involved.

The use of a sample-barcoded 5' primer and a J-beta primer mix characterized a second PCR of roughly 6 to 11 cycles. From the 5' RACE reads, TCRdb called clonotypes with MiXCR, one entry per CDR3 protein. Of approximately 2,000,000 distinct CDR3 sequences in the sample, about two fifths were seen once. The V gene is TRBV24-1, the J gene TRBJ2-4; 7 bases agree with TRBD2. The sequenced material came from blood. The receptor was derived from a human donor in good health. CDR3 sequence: CAIGGEEENIQYF. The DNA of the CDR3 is TGCGCCATTGGGGGGGAGGAGGAAAACATTCAGTACTTC.